Listed below are T cell receptor beta chains from one sample, sequenced in a study of OX40 agonist ivuxolimab in advanced cancers. This table comes from immunoSEQ multiplex PCR, and its TCRdb copy is limited to in-frame clones, with some not included. The sample lists tens of thousands of clones; around nine tenths were seen once. The sequenced sample was CD4+ or CD8+ T cells sorted from blood, obtained in a trial of the OX40 agonist ivuxolimab. These receptors originate from an adult with an advanced solid tumor such as melanoma, head and neck, liver or kidney cancer. CDR3s include the opening cysteine and the closing phenylalanine or tryptophan. Clone sizes are given selectively: once, few, many, or a class where the clone is expanded.

abundance: .; v_gene: TRBV18; j_gene: TRBJ2-3; CDR3aa: CASSPPSTGADTQYF
abundance: .; v_gene: TRBV6-1; j_gene: TRBJ2-4; CDR3aa: CASILRGQNIQYF
abundance: .; v_gene: TRBV4-2; j_gene: TRBJ2-7; CDR3aa: CASSKGLSSYEQYF
abundance: .; v_gene: TRBV9; j_gene: TRBJ2-7; CDR3aa: CASSVSSNYEQYF
abundance: .; v_gene: TRBV7-2; j_gene: TRBJ2-1; CDR3aa: CASSLSYEQFF
abundance: .; v_gene: TRBV25-1; j_gene: TRBJ2-5; CDR3aa: CASSRTGKGQETQYF
abundance: .; v_gene: TRBV6-4; j_gene: TRBJ2-1; CDR3aa: CASSENAGIRSEQFF
abundance: once; v_gene: TRBV5-1; j_gene: TRBJ2-3; CDR3aa: CASRLGGDDTQYF
abundance: .; v_gene: TRBV4-1; j_gene: TRBJ2-7; CDR3aa: CASSREARTYEQYF
abundance: once; v_gene: TRBV12-5; j_gene: TRBJ2-1; CDR3aa: CASGHRGNDNEQFF
abundance: .; v_gene: TRBV5-1; j_gene: TRBJ1-1; CDR3aa: CASSKYGQGANTEAFF
abundance: .; v_gene: TRBV10-3; j_gene: TRBJ2-2; CDR3aa: CAISRLGTGELFF
abundance: once; v_gene: TRBV7-9; j_gene: TRBJ1-1; CDR3aa: CASSQSRGGDAFF
abundance: .; v_gene: TRBV11-1; j_gene: TRBJ2-7; CDR3aa: CASSLPPGQSSYEQYF
abundance: .; v_gene: TRBV14; j_gene: TRBJ2-5; CDR3aa: CASSQLRDSWGTQYF
abundance: once; v_gene: TRBV5-1; j_gene: TRBJ2-6; CDR3aa: CASSQDRASGANVLTF
abundance: .; v_gene: TRBV6-6; j_gene: TRBJ2-7; CDR3aa: CASSAGLAGGEQYF
abundance: .; v_gene: TRBV27; j_gene: TRBJ2-7; CDR3aa: CASRRSGQGGHEQYF
abundance: .; v_gene: TRBV6-6; j_gene: TRBJ1-5; CDR3aa: CASRAGQGERSQPQHF
abundance: .; v_gene: TRBV4-1; j_gene: TRBJ2-4; CDR3aa: CASSSSRLAGGPENIQYF
abundance: .; v_gene: TRBV2; j_gene: TRBJ2-5; CDR3aa: CASSEDLWDRANF
abundance: once; v_gene: TRBV4-1; j_gene: TRBJ2-7; CDR3aa: CASSPYGTGKNEQYF
abundance: .; v_gene: TRBV12-5; j_gene: TRBJ1-5; CDR3aa: CASGFGQGNQPQHF
abundance: .; v_gene: TRBV6-5; j_gene: TRBJ2-7; CDR3aa: CASSRQYFYEQYF
abundance: .; v_gene: TRBV28; j_gene: TRBJ1-4; CDR3aa: CASSLKRGTSLFF
abundance: .; v_gene: TRBV5-4; j_gene: TRBJ1-1; CDR3aa: CASSFSQGLNTEAFF
abundance: once; v_gene: TRBV11-3; j_gene: TRBJ1-5; CDR3aa: CASSQGPINQPQHF
abundance: .; v_gene: TRBV19; j_gene: TRBJ2-6; CDR3aa: CASTSPGANVLTF
abundance: .; v_gene: TRBV7-3; j_gene: TRBJ2-5; CDR3aa: CASSPARGQETQYF
abundance: .; v_gene: TRBV28; j_gene: TRBJ1-1; CDR3aa: CASSFWDEENTEAFF
abundance: .; v_gene: TRBV2; j_gene: TRBJ2-2; CDR3aa: CASRREGRSTGELFF
abundance: .; v_gene: TRBV30; j_gene: TRBJ1-5; CDR3aa: CAWSEGGLSNQPQHF
abundance: .; v_gene: TRBV28; j_gene: TRBJ1-2; CDR3aa: CASSDGYGYTF
abundance: .; v_gene: TRBV5-4; j_gene: TRBJ1-1; CDR3aa: CASSHSRDMNTEAFF
abundance: .; v_gene: TRBV5-1; j_gene: TRBJ2-7; CDR3aa: CASSLGGDGHEQYF
abundance: .; v_gene: TRBV10-2; j_gene: TRBJ1-4; CDR3aa: CASSEIGGNEKLFF
abundance: .; v_gene: TRBV6-5; j_gene: TRBJ1-4; CDR3aa: CASSYSYKGGEKLFF
abundance: .; v_gene: TRBV28; j_gene: TRBJ2-3; CDR3aa: CASSFSIPGQGPNSNTDTQYF
abundance: .; v_gene: TRBV28; j_gene: .; CDR3aa: CASSKPGQEIYEQYF
abundance: .; v_gene: TRBV10-3; j_gene: TRBJ1-5; CDR3aa: CAISESRVDQPQHF
abundance: .; v_gene: TRBV19; j_gene: TRBJ1-5; CDR3aa: CASRPGQYSNQPQHF
abundance: .; v_gene: TRBV30; j_gene: TRBJ2-1; CDR3aa: CAWRDRSVYNEQFF
abundance: .; v_gene: TRBV7-8; j_gene: TRBJ1-5; CDR3aa: CASAGTDYSNQPQHF
abundance: .; v_gene: TRBV18; j_gene: TRBJ2-7; CDR3aa: CASSPADYEQYF
abundance: .; v_gene: TRBV5-1; j_gene: TRBJ2-5; CDR3aa: CASSATEETQYF
abundance: .; v_gene: TRBV5-1; j_gene: TRBJ2-3; CDR3aa: CASSLFRADTQYF
abundance: .; v_gene: TRBV18; j_gene: TRBJ2-3; CDR3aa: CASSPRGPSGDTQYF
abundance: .; v_gene: TRBV5-1; j_gene: TRBJ1-2; CDR3aa: CASSPTGVNYGYTF
abundance: .; v_gene: TRBV18; j_gene: TRBJ1-2; CDR3aa: CASSPRMDSSGYGYTF
abundance: .; v_gene: TRBV9; j_gene: TRBJ2-2; CDR3aa: CASSVVAGGTGELFF